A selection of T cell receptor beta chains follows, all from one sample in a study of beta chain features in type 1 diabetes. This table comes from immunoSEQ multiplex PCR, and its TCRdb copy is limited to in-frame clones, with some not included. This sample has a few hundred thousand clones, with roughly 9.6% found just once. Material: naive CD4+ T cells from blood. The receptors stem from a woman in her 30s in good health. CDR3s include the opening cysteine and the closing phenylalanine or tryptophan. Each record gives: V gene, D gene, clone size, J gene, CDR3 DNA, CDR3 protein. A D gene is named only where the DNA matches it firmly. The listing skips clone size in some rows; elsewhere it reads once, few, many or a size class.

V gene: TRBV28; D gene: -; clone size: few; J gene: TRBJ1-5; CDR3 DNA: TGTGCCAGCAGTCCTACCTGGGCAGGGATCAATCAGCCCCAGCATTTT; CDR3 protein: CASSPTWAGINQPQHF
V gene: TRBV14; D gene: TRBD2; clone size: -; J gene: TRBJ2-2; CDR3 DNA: TGTGCCAGCAGCCAGAGTCTAGCGGGGGTGAACACCGGGGAGCTGTTTTTT; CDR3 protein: CASSQSLAGVNTGELFF
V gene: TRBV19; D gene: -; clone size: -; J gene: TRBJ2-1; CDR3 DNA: TGTGCCAGTAGTATATGGAACAGCCCCTCCTACAATGAGCAGTTCTTC; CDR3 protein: CASSIWNSPSYNEQFF
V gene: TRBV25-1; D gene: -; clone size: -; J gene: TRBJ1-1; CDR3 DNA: TGTGCCAGCAGTGATGTCGCGACGGGTCACACTGAAGCTTTCTTT; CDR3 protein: CASSDVATGHTEAFF
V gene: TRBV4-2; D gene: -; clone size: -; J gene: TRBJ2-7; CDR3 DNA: TGTGCCAGCAGCCAAGATAGGACATCCTCCTACGAGCAGTACTTC; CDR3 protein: CASSQDRTSSYEQYF
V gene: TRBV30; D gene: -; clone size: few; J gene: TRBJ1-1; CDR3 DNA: TGTGCCTGGAGTGTACTATGGGACACTGAAGCTTTCTTT; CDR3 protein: CAWSVLWDTEAFF
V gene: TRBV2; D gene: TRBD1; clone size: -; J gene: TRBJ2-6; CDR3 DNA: TGTGCCAGCAGACCAGGGGGCTCTGGGGCCAACGTCCTGACTTTC; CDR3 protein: CASRPGGSGANVLTF
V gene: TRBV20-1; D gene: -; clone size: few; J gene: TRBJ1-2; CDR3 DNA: TGCATCACCGGGAATAACTATGGCTACACCTTC; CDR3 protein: CITGNNYGYTF
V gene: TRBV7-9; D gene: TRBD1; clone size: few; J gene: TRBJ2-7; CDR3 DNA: TGTGCCAGCAGCTTAGAGACAGGGGGCCGGGAGCAGTACTTC; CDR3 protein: CASSLETGGREQYF
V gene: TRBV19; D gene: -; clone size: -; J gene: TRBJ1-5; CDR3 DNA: TGTGCCAGTACCAGTATTGGAGTTAGCGGACAGCCCCAGCATTTT; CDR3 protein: CASTSIGVSGQPQHF
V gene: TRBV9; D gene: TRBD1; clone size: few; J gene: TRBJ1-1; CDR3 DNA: TGTGCCAGCAGCGGCCAGGGGGCGATAAACACTGAAGCTTTCTTT; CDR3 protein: CASSGQGAINTEAFF
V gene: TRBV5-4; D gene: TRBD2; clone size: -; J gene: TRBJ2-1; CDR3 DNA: TGTGCCAGCAGCCCACCGGCTAGCGGGAGCTCCTACAATGAGCAGTTCTTC; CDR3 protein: CASSPPASGSSYNEQFF
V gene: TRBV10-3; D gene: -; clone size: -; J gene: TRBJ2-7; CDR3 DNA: TGTGCCATCAGGTCAACAGGGTACTACGAGCAGTACTTC; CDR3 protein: CAIRSTGYYEQYF
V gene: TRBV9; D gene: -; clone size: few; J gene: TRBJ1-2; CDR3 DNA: TGTGCCAGCAGCGTAGGGGACACTGGCGGCTACACCTTC; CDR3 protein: CASSVGDTGGYTF
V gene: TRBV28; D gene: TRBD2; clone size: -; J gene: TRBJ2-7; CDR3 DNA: TGTGCCAGCAGTTTAGGCGGGGAGGGGTCCTACGAGCAGTACTTC; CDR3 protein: CASSLGGEGSYEQYF
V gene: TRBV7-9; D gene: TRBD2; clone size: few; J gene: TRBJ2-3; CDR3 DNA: TGTGCCAGCAGCTTAGTAGCGGGGATCGGCACAGATACGCAGTATTTT; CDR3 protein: CASSLVAGIGTDTQYF
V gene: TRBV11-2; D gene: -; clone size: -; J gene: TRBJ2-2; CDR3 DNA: TGTGCCAGCAGCTTAGGGCTAGCCGGGGAGCTGTTTTTT; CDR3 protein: CASSLGLAGELFF
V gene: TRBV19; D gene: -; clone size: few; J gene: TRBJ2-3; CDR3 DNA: TGTGCCAGTAGTGCGGACTTACCAGTTCGCACAGATACGCAGTATTTT; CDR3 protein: CASSADLPVRTDTQYF
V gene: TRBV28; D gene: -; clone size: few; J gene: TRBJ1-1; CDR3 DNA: TGTGCCAGCACCTTATTGGGGGGGAACACTGAAGCTTTCTTT; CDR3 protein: CASTLLGGNTEAFF
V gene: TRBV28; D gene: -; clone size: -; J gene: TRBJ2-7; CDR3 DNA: TGTGCCAGCAGCCAAAGATCCCGGGACAATCACGAGCAGTACTTC; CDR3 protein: CASSQRSRDNHEQYF
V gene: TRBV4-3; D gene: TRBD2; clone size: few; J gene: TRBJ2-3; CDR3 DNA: TGCGCCAGCAGCCAAGTTTTGTCGGGACTAGCGGATTCAGATACGCAGTATTTT; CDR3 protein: CASSQVLSGLADSDTQYF
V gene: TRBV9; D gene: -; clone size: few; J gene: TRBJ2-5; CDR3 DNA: TGTGCCAGCAGCGTAGCGGGAACAGAGACCCAGTACTTC; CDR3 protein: CASSVAGTETQYF
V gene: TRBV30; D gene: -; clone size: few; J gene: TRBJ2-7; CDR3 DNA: TGTGCCTGGAGCCCCAGCTCCTACGAGCAGTACTTC; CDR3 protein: CAWSPSSYEQYF
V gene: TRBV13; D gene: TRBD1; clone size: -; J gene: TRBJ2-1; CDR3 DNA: TGTGCCAGCAGCTTAGAGGGACAGAATTACAATGAGCAGTTCTTC; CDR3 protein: CASSLEGQNYNEQFF
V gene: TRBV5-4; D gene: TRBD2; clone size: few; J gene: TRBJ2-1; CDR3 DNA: TGTGCCAGCAGCTTGGGACTAGCTGAATACAATGAGCAGTTCTTC; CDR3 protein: CASSLGLAEYNEQFF
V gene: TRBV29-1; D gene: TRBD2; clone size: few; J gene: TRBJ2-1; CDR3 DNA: TGCAGCGTTTCCCCTAGCGGGACCTACAATGAGCAGTTCTTC; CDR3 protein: CSVSPSGTYNEQFF
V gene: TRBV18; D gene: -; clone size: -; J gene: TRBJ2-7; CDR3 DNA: TGTGCCAGCTCACCTAGCGAGGACCCGACGGGCGAGCAGTACTTC; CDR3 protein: CASSPSEDPTGEQYF
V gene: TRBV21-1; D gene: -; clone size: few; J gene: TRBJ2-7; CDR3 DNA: TGTGCCAGCAGCAAAGTGCAGGAAATTTACGAGCAGTACTTC; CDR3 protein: CASSKVQEIYEQYF
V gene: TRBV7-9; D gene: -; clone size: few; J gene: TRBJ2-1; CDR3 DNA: TGTGCCAGCAGCTTAGCGCAAACAGATATCAGCTCCTACAATGAGCAGTTCTTC; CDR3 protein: CASSLAQTDISSYNEQFF
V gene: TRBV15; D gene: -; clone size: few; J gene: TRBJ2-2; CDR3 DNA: TGTGCCACCAGCAGAGTCGGCAGAGGGAACACCGGGGAGCTGTTTTTT; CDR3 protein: CATSRVGRGNTGELFF
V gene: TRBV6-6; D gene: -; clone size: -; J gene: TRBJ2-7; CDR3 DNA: TGTGCCAGCAGCCGAGGGAGCTCCTACGAGCAGTACTTC; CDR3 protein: CASSRGSSYEQYF
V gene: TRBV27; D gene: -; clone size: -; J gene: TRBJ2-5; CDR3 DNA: TGTGCCAGCAGTTTATCGCGCACCGTCCAAGAGACCCAGTACTTC; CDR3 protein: CASSLSRTVQETQYF
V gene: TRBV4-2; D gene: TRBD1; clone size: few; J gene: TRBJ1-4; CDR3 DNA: TGTGCCAGCAGCCCCAGGACAGGCGAAAATGAAAAACTGTTTTTT; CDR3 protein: CASSPRTGENEKLFF